This T cell receptor (beta chain) is drawn from a study of blood T cell repertoires in COVID-19 (dated by TCRdb to about 2020). About the study as a whole: ImmuneRACE Cohort 3 recovered participants were defined by two consecutive negative NP/OP PCR tests, healthcare professional clearance, or symptom resolution. Samples from collaborators originated in the United States, Italy and Spain and spanned both the acute and convalescent phases of COVID-19. The material from the prospective study consisted of cDNA or gDNA derived from T cells, B-cell-depleted T cells, or PBMCs. HLA class I and class II types, where available, came from metadata supplied by the sample provider rather than from assay-based typing. Subjects who had been exposed to COVID-19, were actively infected with it, or had recovered from it provided the deeply sampled blood TCRbeta repertoires that made up the dataset. Nearly every sample came with metadata listing a de-identified subject ID, COVID-19 status, age in years and sex. The repertoires were released in a freely available public database meant as a resource for research on the immune response to SARS-CoV-2. The samples were drawn from the first 160 participants of the ongoing ImmuneRACE study and from over a thousand subjects provided by 6 global collaborators.

Including the terminal cysteine and phenylalanine, the CDR3 comprises 14 residues. This entry keeps only the CDR3 DNA: 42 bases, framed from base 1. Trimming leaves V shorter by 5 bases and J shorter by 7 bases, with the junction holding 6 bases beyond the gene matches. The germline V gene sets CDR1 to SGHTA and CDR2 to FQGNSA. Participants in the prospective study were aged roughly 18 to 100 years, lived in 24 United States geographic areas, and enrolled through a virtual design. To assign participants to cohorts, the prospective study relied on clinical history that participants themselves reported in a screening survey and a study questionnaire. Mobile phlebotomists in the prospective study collected whole blood, serum and a nasopharyngeal or oropharyngeal swab from every participant. Prospective study participants could optionally give additional blood draws and questionnaires over a roughly two-month period. Before DNA extraction, blood samples from the prospective study were shipped at room temperature or frozen.

With respect to this clone: Its binding antigen is unknown. Base qualities are not recorded, but no much larger clone differs from it by a single base.

TCRbeta CDR3 regions were amplified from genomic DNA using the immunoSEQ Assay, a bias-controlled multiplex PCR. The published analysis was carried out like this. Within the assay, amplification of reference gene primers was used to estimate how many nucleated cells each sample contained. To quantify the absolute abundance of each unique TCRbeta CDR3 rearrangement, sequence reads were collapsed and filtered. For each sample, productive Simpson clonality was calculated as the square root of Simpson's diversity index over productive rearrangements. Entries here come from immuneACCESS through TCRdb and include only in-frame sequences with V and J called. Some clones fail to appear in such tables; in the studies checked, an unresolved V gene covers under half of the shortfall, and the cause of the remainder is unknown. V and J calls and clone size are given by that table; D and trimming were obtained from the DNA. This sample is represented by under 200,000 clones; 70% to 85% of them were singletons. Of the sample, 15% to 20% falls within the top ten clones.

Study-wide findings and limitations: How much clinical and demographic metadata was included differed by source and by participant, and the metadata was provided uncurated.

This clonotype was obtained from a woman in her seventies in a cohort exposed to, infected with or recovered from COVID-19 (not recorded which). The V and J segments used are TRBV7-2 and TRBJ2-1; 9 junctional bases match TRBD2. What was sequenced was PBMCs or T cells enriched from blood (not recorded which). Read as DNA, the sequence is TGTGCCAGCAGCCCGGGACTAGCCAAGAATGAGCAGTTCTTC. This yields the protein CASSPGLAKNEQFF.